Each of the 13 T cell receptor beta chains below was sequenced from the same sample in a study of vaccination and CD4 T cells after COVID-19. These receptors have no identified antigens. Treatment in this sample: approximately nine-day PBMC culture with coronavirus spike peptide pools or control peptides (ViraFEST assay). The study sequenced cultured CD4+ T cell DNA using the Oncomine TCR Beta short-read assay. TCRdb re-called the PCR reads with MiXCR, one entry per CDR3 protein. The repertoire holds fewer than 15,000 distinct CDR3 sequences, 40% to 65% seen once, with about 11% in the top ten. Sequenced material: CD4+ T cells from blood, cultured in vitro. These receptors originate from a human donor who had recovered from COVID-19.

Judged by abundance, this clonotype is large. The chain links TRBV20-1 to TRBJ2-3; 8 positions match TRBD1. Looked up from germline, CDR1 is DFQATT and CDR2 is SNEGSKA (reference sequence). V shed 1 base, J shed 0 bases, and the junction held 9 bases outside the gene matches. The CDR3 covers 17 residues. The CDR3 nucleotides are TGCAGTGCTAGAGGAAGTGGACAGGGCTTTAGCACAGATACGCAGTATTTT. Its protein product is CSARGSGQGFSTDTQYF.

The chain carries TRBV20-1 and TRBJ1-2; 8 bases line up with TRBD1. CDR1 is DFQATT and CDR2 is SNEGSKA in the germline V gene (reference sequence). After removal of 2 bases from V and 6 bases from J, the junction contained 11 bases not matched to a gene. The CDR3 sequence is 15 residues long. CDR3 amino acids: CSARSPGQGKHGYTF. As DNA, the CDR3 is TGCAGTGCTAGATCCCCTGGACAGGGAAAACATGGCTACACCTTC.

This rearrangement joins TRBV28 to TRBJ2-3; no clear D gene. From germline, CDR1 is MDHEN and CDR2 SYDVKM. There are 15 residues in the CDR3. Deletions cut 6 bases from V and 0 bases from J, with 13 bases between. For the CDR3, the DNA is TGTGCCAGCAGGCTGACTCGATCTAGCACAGATACGCAGTATTTT. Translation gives CASRLTRSSTDTQYF.

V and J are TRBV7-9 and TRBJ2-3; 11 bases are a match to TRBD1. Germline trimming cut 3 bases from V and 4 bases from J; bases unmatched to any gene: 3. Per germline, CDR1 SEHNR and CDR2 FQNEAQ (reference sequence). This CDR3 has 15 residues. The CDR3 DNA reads TGTGCCAGCAGCTTCTGGACAGGGGGCGCAGATACGCAGTATTTT. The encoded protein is CASSFWTGGADTQYF. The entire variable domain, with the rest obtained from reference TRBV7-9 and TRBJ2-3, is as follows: DTGVSQNPRHKITKRGQNVTFRCDPISEHNRLYWYRQTLGQGPEFLTYFQNEAQLEKSRLLSDRFSAERPKGSFSTLEIQRTEQGDSAMYLCASSFWTGGADTQYFGPGTRLTVL.

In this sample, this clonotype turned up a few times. The CDR3 sequence: CASSGGSSQETQYF. The CDR3 bases are TGTGCCAGCAGTGGAGGTAGCAGCCAAGAGACCCAGTACTTC. The V gene is TRBV2, the J gene TRBJ2-5; D is uncertain. Trimming cost V 4 bases and J 1 base, with 10 bases left between them. The length of the CDR3 is 14 residues. Germline-derived CDR1 and CDR2 are SNHLY and FYNNEI.

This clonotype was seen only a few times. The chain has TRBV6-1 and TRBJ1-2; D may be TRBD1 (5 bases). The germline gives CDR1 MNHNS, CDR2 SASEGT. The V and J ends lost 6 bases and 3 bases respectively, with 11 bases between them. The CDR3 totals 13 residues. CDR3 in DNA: TGTGCCAGCAGAAACAGGCAGGACTATGGCTACACCTTC. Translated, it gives CASRNRQDYGYTF.

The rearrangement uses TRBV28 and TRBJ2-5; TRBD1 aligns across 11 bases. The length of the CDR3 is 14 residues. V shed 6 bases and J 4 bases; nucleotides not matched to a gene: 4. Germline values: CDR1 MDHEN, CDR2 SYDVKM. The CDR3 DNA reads TGTGCCAGCAGCCCTGGGACAGGGGGAGAGACCCAGTACTTC. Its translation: CASSPGTGGETQYF. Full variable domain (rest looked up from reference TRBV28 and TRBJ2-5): DVKVTQSSRYLVKRTGEKVFLECVQDMDHENMFWYRQDPGLGLRLIYFSYDVKMKEKGDIPEGYSVSREKKERFSLILESASTNQTSMYLCASSPGTGGETQYFGPGTRLLVL.

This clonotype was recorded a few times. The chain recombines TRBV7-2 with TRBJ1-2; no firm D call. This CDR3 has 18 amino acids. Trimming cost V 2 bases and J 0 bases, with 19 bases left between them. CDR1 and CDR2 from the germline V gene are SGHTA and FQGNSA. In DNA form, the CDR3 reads TGTGCCAGCAGCTTATTTGGAATCGGGAACTTAGCTAACTATGGCTACACCTTC. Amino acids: CASSLFGIGNLANYGYTF.

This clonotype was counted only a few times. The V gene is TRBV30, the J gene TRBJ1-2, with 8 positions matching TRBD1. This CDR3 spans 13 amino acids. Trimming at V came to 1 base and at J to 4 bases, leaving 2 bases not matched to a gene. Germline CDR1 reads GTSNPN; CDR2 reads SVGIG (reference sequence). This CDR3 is CAWSGTGLYGYTF. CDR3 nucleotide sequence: TGTGCCTGGAGTGGGACAGGGCTCTATGGCTACACCTTC. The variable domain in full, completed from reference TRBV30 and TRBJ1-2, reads SQTIHQWPATLVQPVGSPLSLECTVEGTSNPNLYWYRQAAGRGLQLLFYSVGIGQISSEVPQNLSASRPQDRQFILSSKKLLLSDSGFYLCAWSGTGLYGYTFGSGTRLTVV.

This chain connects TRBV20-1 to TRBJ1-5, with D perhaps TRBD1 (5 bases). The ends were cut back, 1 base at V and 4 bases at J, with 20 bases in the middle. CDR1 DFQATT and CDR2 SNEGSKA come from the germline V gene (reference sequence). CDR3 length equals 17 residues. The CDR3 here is CSARAYPPRDGNQPQHF. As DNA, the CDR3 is TGCAGTGCTAGAGCCTATCCCCCCAGGGATGGTAATCAGCCCCAGCATTTT.

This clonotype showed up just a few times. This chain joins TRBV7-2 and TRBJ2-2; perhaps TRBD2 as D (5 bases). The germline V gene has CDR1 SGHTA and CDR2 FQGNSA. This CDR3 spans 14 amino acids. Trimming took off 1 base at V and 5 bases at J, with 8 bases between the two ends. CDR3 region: CASSLDGRTGELFF. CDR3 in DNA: TGTGCCAGCAGCTTAGATGGGAGAACCGGGGAGCTGTTTTTT.

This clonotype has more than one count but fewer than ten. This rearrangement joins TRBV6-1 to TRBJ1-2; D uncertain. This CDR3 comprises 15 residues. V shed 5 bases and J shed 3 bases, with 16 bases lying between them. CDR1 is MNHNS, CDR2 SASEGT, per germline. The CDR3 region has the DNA TGTGCCAGCAGTAGGACGGGGTTGGGAGACTATGGCTACACCTTC. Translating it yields CASSRTGLGDYGYTF.

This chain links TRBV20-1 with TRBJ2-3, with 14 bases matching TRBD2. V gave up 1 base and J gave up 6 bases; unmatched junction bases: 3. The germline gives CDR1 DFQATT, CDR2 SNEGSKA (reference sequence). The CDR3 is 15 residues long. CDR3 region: CSARGGLAGGDTQYF. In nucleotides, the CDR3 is TGCAGTGCTAGAGGCGGACTAGCGGGAGGCGATACGCAGTATTTT.